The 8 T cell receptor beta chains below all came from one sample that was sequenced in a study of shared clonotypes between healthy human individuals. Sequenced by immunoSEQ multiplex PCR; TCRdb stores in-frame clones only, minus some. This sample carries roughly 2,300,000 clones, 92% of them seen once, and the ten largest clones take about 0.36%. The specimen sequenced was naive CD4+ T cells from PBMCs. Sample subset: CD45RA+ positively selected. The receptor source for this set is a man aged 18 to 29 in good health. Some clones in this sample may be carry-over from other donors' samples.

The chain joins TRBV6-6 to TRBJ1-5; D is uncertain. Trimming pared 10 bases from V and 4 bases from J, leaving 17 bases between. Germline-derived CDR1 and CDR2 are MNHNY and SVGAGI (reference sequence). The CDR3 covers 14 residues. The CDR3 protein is CATRPAAENQPQHF. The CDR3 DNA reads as TGTGCCACGCGACCTGCGGCGGAGAATCAGCCCCAGCATTTT.

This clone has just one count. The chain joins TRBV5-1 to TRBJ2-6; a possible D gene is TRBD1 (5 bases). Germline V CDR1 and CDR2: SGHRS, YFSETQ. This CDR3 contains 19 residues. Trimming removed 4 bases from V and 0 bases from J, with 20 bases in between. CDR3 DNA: TGCGCCAGCAGCCCAATCATCCAGGGCCTGCCCTCTGGGGCCAACGTCCTGACTTTC. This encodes CASSPIIQGLPSGANVLTF.

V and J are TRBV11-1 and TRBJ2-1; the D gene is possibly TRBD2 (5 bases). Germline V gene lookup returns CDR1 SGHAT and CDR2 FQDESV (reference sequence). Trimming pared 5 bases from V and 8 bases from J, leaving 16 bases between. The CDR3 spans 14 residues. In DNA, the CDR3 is TGTGCCAGCAGCGCGGACTTGGTCATGGATGAGCAGTTCTTC. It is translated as CASSADLVMDEQFF.

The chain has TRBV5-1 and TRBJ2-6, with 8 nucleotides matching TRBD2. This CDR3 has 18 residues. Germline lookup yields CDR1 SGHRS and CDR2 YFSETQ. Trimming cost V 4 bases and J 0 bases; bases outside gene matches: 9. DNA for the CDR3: TGCGCCAGCAGCCGTGCGGGAGGTTCTCGCTCTGGGGCCAACGTCCTGACTTTC. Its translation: CASSRAGGSRSGANVLTF. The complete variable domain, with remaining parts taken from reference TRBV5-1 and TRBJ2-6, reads KAGVTQTPRYLIKTRGQQVTLSCSPISGHRSVSWYQQTPGQGLQFLFEYFSETQRNKGNFPGRFSGRQFSNSRSEMNVSTLELGDSALYLCASSRAGGSRSGANVLTFGAGSRLTVL.

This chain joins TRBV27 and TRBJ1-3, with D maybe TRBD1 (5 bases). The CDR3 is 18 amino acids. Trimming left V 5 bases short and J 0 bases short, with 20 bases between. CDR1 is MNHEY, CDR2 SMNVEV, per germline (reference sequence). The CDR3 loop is CASSLRTPFTSSGNTIYF. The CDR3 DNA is TGTGCCAGCAGTCTCCGGACACCCTTCACGAGCTCTGGAAACACCATATATTTT.

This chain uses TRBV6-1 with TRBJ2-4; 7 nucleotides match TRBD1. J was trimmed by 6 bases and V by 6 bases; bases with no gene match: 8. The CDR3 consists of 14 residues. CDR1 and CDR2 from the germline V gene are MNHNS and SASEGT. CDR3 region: CASRLDRAGNIQYF. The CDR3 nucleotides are TGTGCCAGCAGACTCGACAGGGCCGGAAACATTCAGTACTTC.

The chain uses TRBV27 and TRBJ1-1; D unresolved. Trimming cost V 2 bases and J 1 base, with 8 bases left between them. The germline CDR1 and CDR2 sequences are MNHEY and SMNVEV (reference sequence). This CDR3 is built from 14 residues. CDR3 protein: CASSLPQGNTEAFF. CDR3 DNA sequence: TGTGCCAGCAGTTTACCTCAAGGGAACACTGAAGCTTTCTTT.

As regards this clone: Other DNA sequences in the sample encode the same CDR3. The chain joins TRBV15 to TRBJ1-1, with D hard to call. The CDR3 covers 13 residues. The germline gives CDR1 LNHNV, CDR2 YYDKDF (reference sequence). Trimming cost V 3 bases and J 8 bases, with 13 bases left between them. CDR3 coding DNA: TGTGCCACCAGCAGGGATTCAGTCGTGGAAGCTTTCTTT. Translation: CATSRDSVVEAFF.